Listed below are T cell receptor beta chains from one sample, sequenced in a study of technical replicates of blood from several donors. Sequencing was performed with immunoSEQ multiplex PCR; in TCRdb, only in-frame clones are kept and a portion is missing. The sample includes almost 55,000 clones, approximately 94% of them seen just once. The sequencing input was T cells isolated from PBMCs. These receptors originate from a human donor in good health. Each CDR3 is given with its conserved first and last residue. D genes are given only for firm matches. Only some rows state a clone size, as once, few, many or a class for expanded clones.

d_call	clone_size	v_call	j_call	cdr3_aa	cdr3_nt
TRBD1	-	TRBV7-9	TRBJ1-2	CASSLTGANYGYTF	TGTGCCAGCAGCTTGACAGGGGCTAACTATGGCTACACCTTC
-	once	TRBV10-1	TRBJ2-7	CASSEPGSETYEQYF	TGCGCCAGCAGTGAACCGGGGAGCGAGACCTACGAGCAGTACTTC
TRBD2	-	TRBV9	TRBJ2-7	CASSPTGTSGYEQYF	TGTGCCAGCAGCCCGACCGGGACTAGCGGTTACGAGCAGTACTTC
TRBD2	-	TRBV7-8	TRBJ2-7	CASRGSGGAPYEQYF	TGTGCCAGCAGGGGTAGCGGGGGGGCCCCCTACGAGCAGTACTTC
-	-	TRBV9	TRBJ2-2	CASSVMRDPGELFF	TGTGCCAGCAGCGTGATGAGGGATCCCGGGGAGCTGTTTTTT
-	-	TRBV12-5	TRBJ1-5	CASARGSNQPQHF	TGTGCTAGTGCTAGGGGGAGCAATCAGCCCCAGCATTTT
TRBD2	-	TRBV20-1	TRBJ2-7	CSASGRVEQYF	TGCAGTGCTAGCGGGAGGGTCGAGCAGTACTTC
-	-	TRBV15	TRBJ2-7	CATSPGAYEQYF	TGTGCCACCTCACCGGGAGCCTACGAGCAGTACTTC
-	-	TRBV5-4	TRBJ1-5	CASSSRTGGPQHF	TGTGCCAGCAGCTCGAGAACCGGTGGGCCCCAGCATTTT
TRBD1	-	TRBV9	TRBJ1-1	CASSVGQGGEAFF	TGTGCCAGCAGCGTTGGACAGGGTGGAGAAGCTTTCTTT
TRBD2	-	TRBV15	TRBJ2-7	CATSRDPRLAGVWSYEQYF	TGTGCCACCAGCAGAGATCCCAGACTAGCGGGAGTTTGGTCCTACGAGCAGTACTTC
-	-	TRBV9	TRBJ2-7	CASSVSRSSYEQYF	TGTGCCAGCAGCGTTTCTAGAAGCTCCTACGAGCAGTACTTC
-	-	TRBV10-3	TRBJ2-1	CAISAQGTDEQFF	TGTGCCATCAGTGCACAGGGAACCGATGAGCAGTTCTTC
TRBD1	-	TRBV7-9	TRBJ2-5	CASADRGPETQYF	TGTGCCAGCGCGGACAGGGGGCCAGAGACCCAGTACTTC
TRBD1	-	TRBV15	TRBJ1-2	CATSRGRDRADTF	TGTGCCACCAGCAGAGGACGGGACAGGGCGGACACCTTC
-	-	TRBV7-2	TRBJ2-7	CASSINSYEQYF	TGTGCCAGCAGCATAAACTCCTACGAGCAGTACTTC
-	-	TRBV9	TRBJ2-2	CASSVEQALMGDGELFF	TGTGCCAGCAGCGTAGAGCAGGCCTTGATGGGAGACGGGGAGCTGTTTTTT
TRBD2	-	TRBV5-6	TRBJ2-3	CASSSTGGDPTDTQYF	TGTGCCAGCAGCTCAACGGGGGGGGACCCCACAGATACGCAGTATTTT
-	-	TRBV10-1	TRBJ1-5	CASSGLPLRQPQHF	TGCGCCAGCAGCGGCCTACCTCTCAGGCAGCCCCAGCATTTT
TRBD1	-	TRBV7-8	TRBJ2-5	CASSPEDRGETQYF	TGTGCCAGCAGCCCCGAGGACAGGGGGGAGACCCAGTACTTC
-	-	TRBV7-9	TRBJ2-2	CASSFPQAVPDTGELFF	TGTGCCAGCAGCTTTCCTCAAGCGGTTCCCGACACCGGGGAGCTGTTTTTT
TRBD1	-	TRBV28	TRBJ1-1	CASSTWTGVNTEAFF	TGTGCCAGCAGTACTTGGACAGGGGTGAACACTGAAGCTTTCTTT
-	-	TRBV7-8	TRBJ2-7	CASSLRGPLYEQYF	TGTGCCAGCAGCTTAAGGGGTCCACTATACGAGCAGTACTTC
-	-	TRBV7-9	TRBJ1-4	CASSLSRGKTNEKLFF	TGTGCCAGCAGCTTGTCCCGCGGAAAGACTAATGAAAAACTGTTTTTT
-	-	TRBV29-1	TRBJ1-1	CSVYVVNTEAFF	TGCAGCGTCTACGTAGTGAACACTGAAGCTTTCTTT
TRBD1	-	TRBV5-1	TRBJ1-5	CASSLGGTENQPQHF	TGCGCCAGCAGCTTGGGGGGGACAGAGAATCAGCCCCAGCATTTT
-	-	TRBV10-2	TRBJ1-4	CASSDRGDEKLFF	TGCGCCAGCAGTGACAGGGGCGATGAAAAACTGTTTTTT
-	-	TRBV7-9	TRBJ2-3	CASSLPSTDTQYF	TGTGCCAGCAGCTTACCGAGCACAGATACGCAGTATTTT
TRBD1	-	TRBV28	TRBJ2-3	CASSWGRDRGYF	TGTGCCAGCAGTTGGGGGCGGGACAGGGGGTATTTT
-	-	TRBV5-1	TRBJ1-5	CASSLGTEGNQPQHF	TGCGCCAGCAGCTTAGGTACGGAGGGCAATCAGCCCCAGCATTTT
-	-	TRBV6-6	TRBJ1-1	CASNTDSYTEAFF	TGTGCCAGCAACACAGACAGCTACACTGAAGCTTTCTTT
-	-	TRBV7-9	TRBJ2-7	CASSHEEGRSNF	TGTGCCAGCAGCCACGAGGAGGGGCGCAGTAACTTC
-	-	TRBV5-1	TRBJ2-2	CASSVAGSITGELFF	TGCGCCAGCAGCGTTGCGGGCTCTATCACCGGGGAGCTGTTTTTT
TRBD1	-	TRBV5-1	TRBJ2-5	CASKEGSGQGAETQYF	TGCGCCAGCAAAGAAGGCAGCGGACAGGGGGCAGAGACCCAGTACTTC
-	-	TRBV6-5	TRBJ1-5	CASSYSQADFNQPQHF	TGTGCCAGCAGTTACTCACAGGCCGACTTCAATCAGCCCCAGCATTTT
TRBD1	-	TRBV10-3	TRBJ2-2	CAISLPPGQGLGELFF	TGTGCCATCAGTCTGCCCCCGGGACAGGGGTTGGGGGAGCTGTTTTTT
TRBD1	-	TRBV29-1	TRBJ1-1	CSVAGTVNTEAFF	TGCAGCGTTGCCGGGACAGTGAACACTGAAGCTTTCTTT
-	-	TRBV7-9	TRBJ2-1	CASSSTGHVSYNEQFF	TGTGCCAGCAGCTCCACGGGACACGTCTCCTACAATGAGCAGTTCTTC
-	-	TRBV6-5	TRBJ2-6	CASSPDISGANVLTF	TGTGCCAGCAGTCCTGACATCTCTGGGGCCAACGTCCTGACTTTC
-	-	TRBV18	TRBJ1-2	CASSPRSGEPNYGYTF	TGTGCCAGCTCACCGCGTTCGGGGGAGCCGAACTATGGCTACACCTTC
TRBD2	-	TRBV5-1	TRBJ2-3	CASSLRLAGGPVDTQYF	TGCGCCAGCAGCTTGAGACTAGCGGGGGGCCCTGTGGATACGCAGTATTTT
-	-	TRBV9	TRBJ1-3	CASSVGGNSGNTIYF	TGTGCCAGCAGCGTAGGAGGAAACTCTGGAAACACCATATATTTT
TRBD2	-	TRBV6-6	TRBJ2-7	CASSIPGLGNSYEQYF	TGTGCCAGCAGTATACCGGGACTAGGTAACTCCTACGAGCAGTACTTC
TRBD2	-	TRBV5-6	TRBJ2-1	CASSLGHGAGIYNEQFF	TGTGCCAGCAGCTTGGGTCACGGAGCGGGGATCTACAATGAGCAGTTCTTC
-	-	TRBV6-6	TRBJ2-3	CASSGLATDTQYF	TGTGCCAGCAGTGGGCTAGCCACAGATACGCAGTATTTT
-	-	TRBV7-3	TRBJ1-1	CASSLGESEAFF	TGTGCCAGCAGCCTAGGGGAAAGTGAAGCTTTCTTT
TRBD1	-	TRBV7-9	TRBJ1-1	CASSLPDRGPEAFF	TGTGCCAGCAGCCTACCGGACAGGGGCCCTGAAGCTTTCTTT
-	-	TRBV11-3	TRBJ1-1	CASSPTDRNTEAFF	TGTGCCAGCAGCCCGACGGACAGGAACACTGAAGCTTTCTTT
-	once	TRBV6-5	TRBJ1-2	CASRDEGLRGYTF	TGTGCCAGCAGAGACGAGGGACTGCGAGGCTACACCTTC
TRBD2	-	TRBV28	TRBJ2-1	CASSAGVRNEQFF	TGTGCCAGCAGTGCGGGAGTGAGGAATGAGCAGTTCTTC
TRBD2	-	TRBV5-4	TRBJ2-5	CASSFVREGLRAWETQYF	TGTGCCAGCAGCTTCGTGAGGGAGGGGCTGCGAGCTTGGGAGACCCAGTACTTC
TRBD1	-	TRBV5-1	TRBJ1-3	CASSLGTGKNWSGNTIYF	TGCGCCAGCAGCTTGGGGACAGGGAAGAATTGGTCTGGAAACACCATATATTTT
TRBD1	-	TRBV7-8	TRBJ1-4	CASSLTTQGEREKLFF	TGTGCCAGCAGCTTGACAACACAGGGGGAGCGTGAAAAACTGTTTTTT
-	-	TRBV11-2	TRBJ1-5	CASSDRGQPQHF	TGTGCCAGCAGCGACCGGGGTCAGCCCCAGCATTTT
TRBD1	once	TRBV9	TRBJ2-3	CASSVAQQGDGTQYF	TGTGCCAGCAGCGTAGCTCAACAGGGGGACGGTACGCAGTATTTT
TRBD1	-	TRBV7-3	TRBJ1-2	CASSLQGGSYGYTF	TGTGCCAGCAGCTTGCAGGGGGGAAGTTATGGCTACACCTTC
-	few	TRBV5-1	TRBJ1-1	CASSLRGSEAFF	TGCGCCAGCAGCTTGCGCGGGTCTGAAGCTTTCTTT
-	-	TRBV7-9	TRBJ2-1	CASSSLPPGGPSYNEQFF	TGTGCCAGCAGCTCCCTCCCCCCGGGGGGCCCCTCCTACAATGAGCAGTTCTTC
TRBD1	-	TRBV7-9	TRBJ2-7	CASSRQGAKNEQYF	TGTGCCAGCAGCCGACAGGGGGCGAAGAACGAGCAGTACTTC